Shown below are 9 T cell receptor beta chains from a single sample sequenced in a study of control samples from healthy donors and cancer patients. Sequencing was performed with immunoSEQ multiplex PCR; in TCRdb, only in-frame clones are kept and a portion is missing. Among about 100,000 clones, just over 85% were seen once, and the ten largest hold roughly 13%. The specimen was blood. The receptors come from a man aged 25 to 45 in good health.

The CDR3 region is CASSDRHYNSPLHF. The CDR3 bases are TGCGCCAGCAGCGACCGACACTATAATTCACCCCTCCACTTT. The gene calls are TRBV4-3 and TRBJ1-6, with unresolved D. Trimming cost V 5 bases and J 3 bases, with 8 bases left between them. Germline V gene lookup returns CDR1 LGHNA and CDR2 YSLEER. The CDR3 totals 14 residues.

The rearrangement uses TRBV4-1 and TRBJ2-3; TRBD2 matches 12 bases. The germline gives CDR1 MGHRA, CDR2 YSYEKL. There are 15 residues in the CDR3. Trimming cost V 0 bases and J 6 bases; bases outside gene matches: 1. The CDR3 region is CASSQEGTSGDTQYF. The CDR3 bases are TGCGCCAGCAGCCAAGAGGGGACTAGCGGGGATACGCAGTATTTT.

The chain combines TRBV3-1 (or the pseudogene TRBV3-2) with TRBJ1-1; D is undetermined. V lost 0 bases, J lost 5 bases, and 19 bases lay in between. CDR1 LGHDT and CDR2 YNNKEL come from the germline V gene (reference sequence). The CDR3 extends over 17 amino acids. CDR3 sequence: CASSQDAGKGGGTEAFF. The CDR3 coding sequence is TGTGCCAGCAGCCAAGATGCTGGGAAAGGTGGCGGGACTGAAGCTTTCTTT.

This clone was observed once. The CDR3 DNA reads as TGTGCCAGCAGCGGTCATACAGGGGGCTCTGGAAACACCATATATTTT. This encodes CASSGHTGGSGNTIYF. The rearrangement joins TRBV9 to TRBJ1-3, with 8 bases aligning to TRBD1. The CDR3 has 16 residues. Germline V gives CDR1 SGDLS, CDR2 YYNGEE. Unmatched junction bases numbered 5, after V lost 3 bases and J lost 0 bases.

This chain joins TRBV4-2 and TRBJ2-3, with 9 bases matching TRBD2. This CDR3 comprises 17 residues. The J segment lost 1 base and the V segment lost 2 bases, leaving 7 bases of the junction unmatched. Germline CDR1 reads LGHNA; CDR2 reads YNFKEQ. CDR3 sequence (DNA): TGTGCCAGCAGCCAATTCGCGGGAGGGGGTGGCACAGATACGCAGTATTTT. Amino acid sequence: CASSQFAGGGGTDTQYF.

The V and J genes are TRBV18 and TRBJ2-1, with 10 bases that match TRBD2. The CDR3 length is 17 residues. Trimming cost V 0 bases and J 9 bases; bases outside gene matches: 11. Germline CDR1 and CDR2: KGHSH and LQKENI. CDR3 sequence: CASSPPAPSGSQGEQFF. The CDR3 bases are TGTGCCAGCTCACCACCGGCGCCTAGCGGGAGTCAGGGTGAGCAGTTCTTC. The full variable domain, completed using reference TRBV18 and TRBJ2-1, is NAGVMQNPRHLVRRRGQEARLRCSPMKGHSHVYWYRQLPEEGLKFMVYLQKENIIDESGMPKERFSAEFPKEGPSILRIQQVVRGDSAAYFCASSPPAPSGSQGEQFFGPGTRLTVL.

The chain is built from TRBV5-1 and TRBJ2-1; D not certain. The V and J ends lost 4 bases and 7 bases respectively, with 18 bases between them. Per germline, CDR1 SGHRS and CDR2 YFSETQ. The CDR3 contains 15 residues. The DNA for the CDR3 is TGCGCCAGCAGCCCGGAAGTACGACTCGGGAATGAGCAGTTCTTC. This codes for CASSPEVRLGNEQFF.

The chain couples TRBV24-1 to TRBJ2-5, with D perhaps matching TRBD1 or TRBD2 (6 bases each). This CDR3 has 17 residues. Germline-derived CDR1 and CDR2 are KGHDR and SFDVKD. Trimming shortened V by 9 bases and J by 3 bases, and 25 bases separated the two germline ends. Here the CDR3 DNA reads TGTGCCACCTCCCCTAGGGGGGACGAGATTGGAAAAGAGACCCAGTACTTC. It yields the protein CATSPRGDEIGKETQYF.

This clone was counted once. The V gene is TRBV7-8, the J gene TRBJ2-3, with 13 bases that match TRBD2. V gave up 5 bases and J gave up 4 bases; unmatched junction bases: 6. Germline values: CDR1 SGHVS, CDR2 FQNEAQ. CDR3 length: 16 residues. CDR3 nucleotides: TGTGCCAGCAGCCCCCGGACTAGCGGGAGAGCAGATACGCAGTATTTT. Translation: CASSPRTSGRADTQYF.